The next 4 T cell receptor beta chains were all read from a single sample in a study of metastatic and nonmetastatic thyroid tumors. All patients reached thyroid surgery having received no treatment beforehand. TCRdb reprocessed the PCR reads via MiXCR. The sample holds about 27,000 clones; under 30% are singletons and the top ten take approximately 6%. Sequenced material: blood. The receptors come from a female donor with papillary thyroid cancer or a benign thyroid nodule (not recorded which). Some clones in this sample may be carry-over from other donors' samples.

There are a few counts of this clone. At one boundary the junction diverges from the germline segment, which might be a read error. The chain links TRBV2 to TRBJ2-1, with a possible D match to TRBD2 (6 bases). The CDR3 has 14 amino acids. Looked up from germline, CDR1 is SNHLY and CDR2 is FYNNEI. CDR3 in DNA: TGTGCCAGCCGGGGCGGGGTTTCCTACGATGAGCAGTTCTTC. This encodes CASRGGVSYDEQFF.

There are a few counts of this clone. The rearrangement links TRBV10-3 to TRBJ1-1, with D possibly TRBD1 on 6 matching bases. Trimming removed 3 bases from V and 8 bases from J, with 19 bases in between. This CDR3 is built from 15 residues. CDR1 and CDR2 (germline): ENHRY, SYGVKD. CDR3 sequence: CAISDSGSGGTEAFF. The CDR3 DNA follows: TGTGCCATCAGTGATTCGGGGAGCGGGGGCACCGAAGCTTTCTTT.

This clone was counted a few times. The V call is TRBV12-3 or TRBV12-4, the J call TRBJ2-3, with D possibly being TRBD2 (6 bases). The CDR3 loop spans 15 amino acids. V lost 10 bases and J 1 base, leaving 18 bases between the germline ends. The CDR3 region has the DNA TGTGCCATCACGCGGGGTAGGATTCGCACAGATACGCAGTATTTT. Residues: CAITRGRIRTDTQYF.

This clone was counted once. The rearrangement links TRBV6-1 to TRBJ1-1; D may be TRBD1 (5 bases). In germline, CDR1 is MNHNS, CDR2 SASEGT. The CDR3 length is 14 residues. V shed 4 bases and J shed 5 bases, with 14 bases lying between them. Here the CDR3 DNA reads TGTGCCAGCAGTGCGGGACTGAGGCGGACTGAAGCTTTCTTT. It codes for CASSAGLRRTEAFF.